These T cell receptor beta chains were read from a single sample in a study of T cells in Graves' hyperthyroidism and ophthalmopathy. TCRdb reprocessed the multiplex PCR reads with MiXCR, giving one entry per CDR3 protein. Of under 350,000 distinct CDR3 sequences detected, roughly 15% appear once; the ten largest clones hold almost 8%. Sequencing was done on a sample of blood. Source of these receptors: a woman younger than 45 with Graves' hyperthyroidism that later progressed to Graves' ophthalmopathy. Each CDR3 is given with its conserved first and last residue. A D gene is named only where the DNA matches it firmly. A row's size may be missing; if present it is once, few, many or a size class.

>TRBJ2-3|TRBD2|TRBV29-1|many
CSGRLAGSGTQYF
TGCAGCGGGAGACTAGCGGGGTCGGGCACGCAGTATTTT
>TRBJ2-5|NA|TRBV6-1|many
CASSEARTVEETQYF
TGTGCCAGCAGTGAAGCCCGGACGGTTGAAGAGACCCAGTACTTC
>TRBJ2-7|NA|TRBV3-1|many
CASSQARISYEQYF
TGTGCCAGCAGCCAAGCACGGATCTCCTACGAGCAGTACTTC
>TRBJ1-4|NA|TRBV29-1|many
CSAGEEKLFF
TGCAGCGCCGGGGAGGAAAAACTGTTTTTT
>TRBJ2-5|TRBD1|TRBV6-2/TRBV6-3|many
CASSPGQHQETQYF
TGTGCCAGCAGTCCGGGACAGCACCAAGAGACCCAGTACTTC
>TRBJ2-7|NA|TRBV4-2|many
CASSPAASYEQYF
TGTGCCAGCAGCCCCGCAGCCTCCTACGAGCAGTACTTC
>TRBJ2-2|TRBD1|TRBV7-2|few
CASSLNRRQGAGLHAGELFF
TGTGCCAGCAGCTTGAACCGACGACAGGGGGCGGGACTACACGCCGGGGAGCTGTTTTTT
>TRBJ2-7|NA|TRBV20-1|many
CSASEVSYEQYF
TGCAGTGCTAGCGAGGTCTCCTACGAGCAGTACTTC
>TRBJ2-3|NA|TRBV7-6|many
CASSLEGSDTQYF
TGTGCCAGCAGCTTGGAGGGTTCAGATACGCAGTATTTT
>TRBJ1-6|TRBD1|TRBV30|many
CAWAGQGSGLSPLHF
TGTGCCTGGGCGGGACAGGGGTCGGGGTTAAGTCCCCTCCACTTT
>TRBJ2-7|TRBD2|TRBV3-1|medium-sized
CASSQFNGRGEQYF
TGTGCCAGCAGCCAATTTAACGGGAGGGGCGAGCAGTACTTC
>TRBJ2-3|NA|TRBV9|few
CASSVWAGVTDTQYF
TGTGCCAGCAGCGTATGGGCAGGGGTCACAGATACGCAGTATTTT
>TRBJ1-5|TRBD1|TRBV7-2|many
CASTLTGAGSNQPQHF
TGTGCCAGCACCCTCACAGGGGCGGGTAGCAATCAGCCCCAGCATTTT
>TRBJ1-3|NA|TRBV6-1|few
CASSEFWGGQGPGNTIYF
TGTGCCAGCAGTGAATTTTGGGGCGGGCAGGGGCCTGGAAACACCATATATTTT
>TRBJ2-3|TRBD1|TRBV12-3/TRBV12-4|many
CASRDRGSTDTQYF
TGTGCCAGCAGGGACAGGGGGAGCACAGATACGCAGTATTTT
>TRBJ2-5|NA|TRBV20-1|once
CSAREPGAETQYF
TGCAGTGCTAGAGAACCGGGGGCAGAGACCCAGTACTTC
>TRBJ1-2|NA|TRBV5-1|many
CASQLGVIRQGDLKEYGYTF
TGCGCCAGCCAGCTTGGAGTTATTAGACAAGGGGACCTTAAAGAGTATGGCTACACCTTC
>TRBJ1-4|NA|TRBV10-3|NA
CAISPGRINEKLFF
TGTGCCATCAGCCCCGGACGGATTAATGAAAAACTGTTTTTT
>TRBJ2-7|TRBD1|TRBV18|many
CASSAGPGQGSNEQYF
TGTGCCAGCTCAGCAGGCCCGGGACAGGGGTCCAACGAGCAGTACTTC
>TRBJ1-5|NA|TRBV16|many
CASSPTGLLAGGKEPQHF
TGTGCCAGCAGCCCCACCGGGTTATTGGCGGGGGGTAAGGAGCCCCAGCATTTT
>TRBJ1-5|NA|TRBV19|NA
CASSILSVSRGNQPQHF
TGTGCCAGTAGTATTTTATCGGTCTCTCGGGGCAATCAGCCCCAGCATTTT
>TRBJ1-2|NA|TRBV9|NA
CASSVKARDPEDNYGYTF
TGTGCCAGCAGCGTTAAAGCCCGGGACCCCGAGGATAACTATGGCTACACCTTC
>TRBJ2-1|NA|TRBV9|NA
CASSVRGGEQFF
TGTGCCAGCAGCGTCAGGGGCGGTGAGCAGTTCTTC
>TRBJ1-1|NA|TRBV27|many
CASSFPGQNTEAFF
TGTGCCAGCAGTTTCCCGGGACAGAACACTGAAGCTTTCTTT
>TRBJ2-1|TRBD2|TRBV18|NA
CASPPGEGEQFF
TGTGCCAGCCCACCGGGGGAGGGTGAGCAGTTCTTC
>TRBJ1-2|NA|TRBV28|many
CASSTSEVNYGYTF
TGTGCCAGCAGTACCTCGGAAGTTAACTATGGCTACACCTTC
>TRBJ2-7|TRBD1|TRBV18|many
CASSLTGGNVYEQYF
TGTGCCAGCTCACTTACAGGGGGCAATGTCTACGAGCAGTACTTC
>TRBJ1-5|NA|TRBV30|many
CAWSEESNQPQHF
TGTGCCTGGAGTGAGGAAAGCAATCAGCCCCAGCATTTT
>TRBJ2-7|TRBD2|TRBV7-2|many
CASSPRSGSSYEQYF
TGTGCCAGCAGCCCCCGGAGCGGGAGCTCCTACGAGCAGTACTTC
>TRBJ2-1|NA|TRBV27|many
CASSDSSSYNEQFF
TGTGCCAGCAGCGACTCTAGTTCCTACAATGAGCAGTTCTTC
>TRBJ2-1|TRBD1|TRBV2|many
CASSRQGATRNEQFF
TGTGCCAGCAGTAGACAGGGGGCGACTAGAAATGAGCAGTTCTTC
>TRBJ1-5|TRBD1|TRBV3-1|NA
CASSQGTGRGQPQHF
TGTGCCAGCAGCCAAGGGACAGGGAGAGGTCAGCCCCAGCATTTT
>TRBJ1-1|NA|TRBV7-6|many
CASKWTRENTEAFF
TGTGCCAGCAAGTGGACTCGAGAGAACACTGAAGCTTTCTTT
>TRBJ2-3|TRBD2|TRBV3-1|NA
CAGSHPGTSETDTQYF
TGTGCCGGCAGTCATCCCGGGACTAGCGAGACAGATACGCAGTATTTT
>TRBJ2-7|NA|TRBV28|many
CASQNLLEGGVEQYF
TGTGCCAGCCAGAACCTATTAGAAGGAGGAGTCGAGCAGTACTTC
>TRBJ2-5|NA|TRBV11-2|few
CASSLGLPSVHLQYF
TGTGCCAGCAGCTTAGGGTTGCCTAGCGTGCACTTACAGTACTTC
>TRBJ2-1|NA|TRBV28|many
CASSSTQLSLGEQFF
TGTGCCAGCAGTTCGACCCAGTTGAGCCTCGGTGAGCAGTTCTTC
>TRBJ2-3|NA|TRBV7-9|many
CASSLEAVTNTQYF
TGTGCCAGCAGCTTAGAGGCGGTGACGAATACGCAGTATTTT
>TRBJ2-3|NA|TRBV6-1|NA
CASGGGGISTDTQYF
TGTGCCAGCGGGGGTGGGGGGATTAGCACAGATACGCAGTATTTT